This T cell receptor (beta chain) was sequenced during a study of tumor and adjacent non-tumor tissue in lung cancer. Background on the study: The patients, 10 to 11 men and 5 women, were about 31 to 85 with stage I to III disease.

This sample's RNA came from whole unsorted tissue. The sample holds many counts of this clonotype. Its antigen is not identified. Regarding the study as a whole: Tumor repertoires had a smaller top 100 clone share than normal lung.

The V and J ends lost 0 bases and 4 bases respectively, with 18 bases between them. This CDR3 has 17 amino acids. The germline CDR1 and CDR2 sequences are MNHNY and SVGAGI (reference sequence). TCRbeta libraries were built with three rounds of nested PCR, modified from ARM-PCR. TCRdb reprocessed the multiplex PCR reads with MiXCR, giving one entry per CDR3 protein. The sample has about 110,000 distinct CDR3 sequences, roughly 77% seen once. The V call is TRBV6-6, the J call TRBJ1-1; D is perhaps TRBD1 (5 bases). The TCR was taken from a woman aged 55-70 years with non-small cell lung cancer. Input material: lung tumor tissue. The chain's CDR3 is CASSYSMGGGLGTEAFF. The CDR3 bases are TGTGCCAGCAGTTACTCGATGGGCGGGGGGTTAGGCACTGAAGCTTTCTTT.